The 27 T cell receptor beta chains listed next were all sequenced from one sample in a study of T cell responses to AZD1222 COVID-19 vaccine. Here immunoSEQ multiplex PCR was the method, and the copy in TCRdb shows in-frame clones only, minus some. Of about 140,000 clones listed, roughly 90% are singletons. The sample here was peripheral blood, taken on day 0 of AZD1222 vaccination. The source is an adult in good health.

The chain recombines TRBV11-2 with TRBJ1-2; 9 positions agree with TRBD1. Trimming removed 6 bases from V and 4 bases from J; junction bases left unmatched: 12. Germline CDR1 SGHAT, CDR2 FQNNGV. CDR3 size: 16 residues. CDR3 residues: CASSRPGTGLSYGYTF. In nucleotides, the CDR3 is TGTGCCAGCAGTCGCCCCGGGACAGGGCTGAGCTATGGCTACACCTTC.

The chain combines TRBV7-2 with TRBJ2-5; TRBD1 or TRBD2 may be the D gene (6 bases each). V was clipped by 4 bases and J by 5 bases, with 14 bases between them. The CDR3 is 14 residues long. Germline CDR1 reads SGHTA; CDR2 reads FQGNSA. CDR3 bases: TGTGCCAGCAGCTCCCCCCGGGGGCGGGAGACCCAGTACTTC. Encoded protein: CASSSPRGRETQYF.

Note on this clone: Other DNA variants within this sample encode the same CDR3. This chain connects TRBV19 to TRBJ1-2; possible D gene TRBD1, 6 bases. V dropped 6 bases and J dropped 5 bases, with 10 bases sitting between them. The CDR3 extends over 12 amino acids. The germline V gene has CDR1 LNHDA and CDR2 SQIVND (reference sequence). This chain's CDR3 is CASRPRGYGYTF. Written as DNA, the CDR3 is TGTGCCAGTAGACCTAGGGGGTATGGCTACACCTTC.

The V call is TRBV4-1, the J call TRBJ2-7; D remains unclear. The germline V and J ends were trimmed by 1 base and 2 bases, with 15 bases remaining between them. In germline, CDR1 is MGHRA, CDR2 YSYEKL. The CDR3 has 16 residues. CDR3 sequence (DNA): TGCGCCAGCAGCCAAGTATTCGGCAGCCCTCCCTACGAGCAGTACTTC. The encoded protein is CASSQVFGSPPYEQYF.

The gene calls are TRBV2 and TRBJ1-2; the D is unclear. The CDR3 spans 11 residues. V lost 6 bases to trimming and J lost 6 bases, with 8 bases between them. From germline, CDR1 is SNHLY and CDR2 FYNNEI. In DNA form, the CDR3 reads TGTGCCAGCAGGGAGGGAGATGGCTACACCTTC. It specifies CASREGDGYTF.

This clone was recorded only once. The chain recombines TRBV15 with TRBJ2-5, with a tentative D call TRBD1 (6 bases). There are 16 residues in the CDR3. From germline, CDR1 is LNHNV and CDR2 YYDKDF (reference sequence). V lost 0 bases to trimming and J lost 5 bases, with 16 bases between them. The CDR3 reads CATSRDPRGQQETQYF. The CDR3, as DNA: TGTGCCACCAGCAGAGATCCCAGGGGTCAACAGGAGACCCAGTACTTC.

This chain uses TRBV3-1 (or the pseudogene TRBV3-2) with TRBJ2-7; TRBD2 might be the D (6 bases). V gave up 2 bases and J gave up 3 bases, with 11 bases separating them. CDR3 length equals 14 residues. Germline values: CDR1 LGHDT, CDR2 YNNKEL (reference sequence). CDR3 nucleotides: TGTGCCAGCAGCCAACGTACTAGCTACTACGAGCAGTACTTC. Its protein product is CASSQRTSYYEQYF.

In DNA, the CDR3 is TGCAGCGCTTCAAGCTCGGCGGGGAACACTGAAGCTTTCTTT. Its protein product is CSASSSAGNTEAFF. The chain links TRBV29-1 to TRBJ1-1; the D is unclear. The CDR3 length is 14 residues. CDR1 and CDR2 (germline): SQVTM, ANQGSEA. V lost 7 bases to trimming and J lost 1 base, with 16 bases between them. The full variable domain, in which reference TRBV29-1 and TRBJ1-1 provide the parts outside the CDR3, is SAVISQKPSRDICQRGTSLTIQCQVDSQVTMMFWYRQQPGQSLTLIATANQGSEATYESGFVIDKFPISRPNLTFSTLTVSNMSPEDSSIYLCSASSSAGNTEAFFGQGTRLTVV.

The DNA for the CDR3 is TGTGCCAGCAGCTGGGACACTAGCACAGATACGCAGTATTTT. Amino acids: CASSWDTSTDTQYF. The chain recombines TRBV5-4 with TRBJ2-3; TRBD1 might be the D (6 bases). Germline loops: CDR1 SGHNT, CDR2 YYREEE (reference sequence). V lost 3 bases, J lost 0 bases, and 8 bases lay in between. This CDR3 is built from 14 residues. The full variable domain, its missing parts supplied by reference TRBV5-4 and TRBJ2-3, is ETGVTQSPTHLIKTRGQQVTLRCSSQSGHNTVSWYQQALGQGPQFIFQYYREEENGRGNFPPRFSGLQFPNYSSELNVNALELDDSALYLCASSWDTSTDTQYFGPGTRLTVL.

The V and J genes are TRBV3-1 (or the pseudogene TRBV3-2) and TRBJ1-1; TRBD1 might be the D (6 bases). This CDR3 region has 13 residues. Germline CDR1 is LGHDT and CDR2 is YNNKEL (reference sequence). The V end was cut by 7 bases, the J end by 5 bases, with 14 bases between. The CDR3 DNA reads TGTGCCAGCATGCCCGGTAGGGGGACTGAAGCTTTCTTT. This gives the protein CASMPGRGTEAFF.

The chain employs TRBV3-1 (or the pseudogene TRBV3-2) and TRBJ2-1; D possibly uses TRBD1 or TRBD2 (5 bases each). The CDR3 totals 15 residues. Per germline, CDR1 LGHDT and CDR2 YNNKEL (reference sequence). V was cut by 4 bases and J by 4 bases, with 14 bases left in between. The CDR3 loop is CASSRRGEGYNEQFF. The CDR3, as DNA: TGTGCCAGCAGCCGCCGGGGAGAGGGGTACAATGAGCAGTTCTTC.

This chain connects TRBV6-5 to TRBJ2-1; possible D gene TRBD2, 7 bases. CDR3 length: 16 residues. Germline loops: CDR1 MNHEY, CDR2 SVGAGI. Trimming pared 0 bases from V and 2 bases from J, leaving 11 bases between. For the CDR3, the DNA is TGTGCCAGCAGTTACTCTGTGGGGGGGCCCTACAATGAGCAGTTCTTC. It yields the protein CASSYSVGGPYNEQFF.

This clone was detected a few times. The J gene is TRBJ1-1, the V gene TRBV19, with D unclear. CDR1 is LNHDA and CDR2 is SQIVND in the germline V gene (reference sequence). This CDR3 region has 14 residues. The ends were cut back, 2 bases at V and 1 base at J, with 8 bases in the middle. CDR3 DNA sequence: TGTGCCAGTAGTATACAGGCGACGAACACTGAAGCTTTCTTT. Residues: CASSIQATNTEAFF. Filled out from reference TRBV19 and TRBJ1-1, the complete variable domain reads DGGITQSPKYLFRKEGQNVTLSCEQNLNHDAMYWYRQDPGQGLRLIYYSQIVNDFQKGDIAEGYSVSREKKESFPLTVTSAQKNPTAFYLCASSIQATNTEAFFGQGTRLTVV.

The chain links TRBV3-1 (or the pseudogene TRBV3-2) to TRBJ1-1; a possible D gene is TRBD1 (5 bases). Per germline, CDR1 LGHDT and CDR2 YNNKEL (reference sequence). The V and J ends lost 0 bases and 0 bases respectively, with 17 bases between them. There are 18 residues in the CDR3. CDR3 nucleotide sequence: TGTGCCAGCAGCCAAGATCTTTTGAGGGGCCGCATGAACACTGAAGCTTTCTTT. This codes for CASSQDLLRGRMNTEAFF.

This sequence joins TRBV5-8 and TRBJ1-5; the match to TRBD1 covers 9 bases. The germline V gene encodes CDR1 SGHTS and CDR2 YDEGEE. J lost 2 bases, V lost 3 bases, and 3 bases had no gene match. The CDR3 is 15 residues long. The CDR3 nucleotides read TGTGCCAGCAGCTGGGGACAGGGTGGCAATCAGCCCCAGCATTTT. It specifies CASSWGQGGNQPQHF. Based on the CDR3 plus reference TRBV5-8 and TRBJ1-5, the full variable domain is EAGVTQSPTHLIKTRGQQATLRCSPISGHTSVYWYQQALGLGLQFLLWYDEGEERNRGNFPPRFSGRQFPNYSSELNVNALELEDSALYLCASSWGQGGNQPQHFGDGTRLSIL.

The V call is TRBV6-1, the J call TRBJ1-3; D might be TRBD1 (6 bases). The germline V and J ends were trimmed by 2 bases and 3 bases, with 14 bases remaining between them. The V gene's germline CDR1 is MNHNS and CDR2 SASEGT. The CDR3 extends over 16 amino acids. This chain's CDR3 is CASSESAGGGGNTIYF. Written as DNA, the CDR3 is TGTGCCAGCAGTGAATCAGCGGGGGGCGGTGGAAACACCATATATTTT.

The V gene is TRBV4-1, the J gene TRBJ2-3; maybe TRBD1 (5 bases). CDR1 is MGHRA, CDR2 YSYEKL, per germline. V lost 0 bases, J lost 6 bases, and 13 bases lay in between. The CDR3 has 15 residues. The CDR3 region is CASSQEFRVPDTQYF. CDR3 sequence (DNA): TGCGCCAGCAGCCAAGAGTTCAGGGTCCCCGATACGCAGTATTTT.

V is TRBV7-6 and J is TRBJ2-3; D gene ambiguous. This CDR3 comprises 12 residues. With 2 bases removed from V and 11 bases from J, the gap between germline ends came to 11 bases. The germline V gene has CDR1 SGHVS and CDR2 FNYEAQ. The DNA of the CDR3 is TGTGCCAGCAGCTTATCTCCGGCCCAGCAGTATTTT. It is translated as CASSLSPAQQYF.

Here the CDR3 reads CASGIHNTGELFF. The CDR3 DNA follows: TGTGCTAGTGGTATCCACAACACCGGGGAGCTGTTTTTT. V is TRBV12-5 and J is TRBJ2-2; D gene unclear. Looked up from germline, CDR1 is LGHNT and CDR2 is FRNRAP. The CDR3 spans 13 residues. V dropped 5 bases and J dropped 2 bases, with 6 bases sitting between them.

V and J are TRBV5-1 and TRBJ2-2; 8 bases fit TRBD2. Trimming removed 3 bases from V and 6 bases from J; junction bases left unmatched: 1. CDR3 length: 13 amino acids. From germline, CDR1 is SGHRS and CDR2 YFSETQ. The CDR3 nucleotides read TGCGCCAGCAGCTGGGGACTAGCCGGGGAGCTGTTTTTT. Its protein product is CASSWGLAGELFF. Variable domain in full (rest from reference TRBV5-1 and TRBJ2-2): KAGVTQTPRYLIKTRGQQVTLSCSPISGHRSVSWYQQTPGQGLQFLFEYFSETQRNKGNFPGRFSGRQFSNSRSEMNVSTLELGDSALYLCASSWGLAGELFFGEGSRLTVL.

The chain recombines TRBV10-3 with TRBJ2-5; 10 bases agree with TRBD1. CDR3 size: 14 residues. V gave up 6 bases and J gave up 4 bases; unmatched junction bases: 5. CDR1 is ENHRY and CDR2 is SYGVKD in the germline V gene. CDR3 sequence (DNA): TGTGCCATCAGACCGGGACAGGGGACAGAGACCCAGTACTTC. It translates to CAIRPGQGTETQYF.

The chain employs TRBV18 and TRBJ2-7; no definite D call. The CDR3 length is 15 residues. V dropped 5 bases and J dropped 0 bases, with 14 bases sitting between them. Germline CDR1 is KGHSH and CDR2 is LQKENI. The CDR3 is CASSTGRVSSYEQYF. As DNA, the CDR3 is TGTGCCAGCTCAACCGGACGGGTGAGCTCCTACGAGCAGTACTTC.

The V and J genes are TRBV5-1 and TRBJ2-2; 7 nucleotides match TRBD2. There are 16 residues in the CDR3. V shed 0 bases, J shed 4 bases, and the junction held 6 bases outside the gene matches. The germline gives CDR1 SGHRS, CDR2 YFSETQ. For the CDR3, the DNA is TGCGCCAGCAGCTTGGGACTAGCATCCTTCACCGGGGAGCTGTTTTTT. It yields the protein CASSLGLASFTGELFF.

The chain employs TRBV6-1 and TRBJ1-1, with D perhaps TRBD1 (5 bases). Between the trimmed V and J ends, which lost 3 bases and 11 bases, there was a span of 10 bases. The germline V gene encodes CDR1 MNHNS and CDR2 SASEGT. The CDR3 is 11 amino acids. The CDR3, as DNA: TGTGCCAGCAGTGACCGCAGGGAGGCTTTCTTT. Translation: CASSDRREAFF.

The chain joins TRBV15 to TRBJ1-4, with a possible D match to TRBD1 (5 bases). Trimming pared 2 bases from V and 0 bases from J, leaving 10 bases between. Germline V gene data show CDR1 as LNHNV and CDR2 as YYDKDF (reference sequence). The CDR3 has 16 residues. The CDR3 here is CATSRQDITTNEKLFF. CDR3 coding DNA: TGTGCCACCAGCAGACAGGACATAACAACTAATGAAAAACTGTTTTTT.

V and J are TRBV6-5 and TRBJ1-6; D is undetermined. Germline V gene data show CDR1 as MNHEY and CDR2 as SVGAGI. The CDR3 has 14 amino acids. Trimming shortened V by 2 bases and J by 1 base, and 3 bases separated the two germline ends. CDR3 in amino acids: CASSYGSYNSPLHF. The CDR3 region has the DNA TGTGCCAGCAGTTACGGGTCCTATAATTCACCCCTCCACTTT.

The rearrangement joins TRBV24-1 to TRBJ1-6, with TRBD1 matching 7 bases. V lost 10 bases to trimming and J lost 6 bases; unmatched junction nucleotides: 11. Germline V gene lookup returns CDR1 KGHDR and CDR2 SFDVKD. This CDR3 region has 15 residues. This chain's CDR3 is CATEGKRTGNSPLHF. Here the CDR3 DNA reads TGTGCCACAGAGGGGAAGAGGACAGGTAATTCACCCCTCCACTTT.